This T cell receptor (beta chain) was sequenced during a study of blood T cell repertoires in COVID-19. This CDR3 comprises 14 residues. J gave up 3 bases and V 5 bases, and 4 bases lay outside the gene matches. CDR1 is MNHEY and CDR2 is SVGAGI in the germline V gene. Per the authors' pipeline: Reference gene primer amplification in the assay estimated nucleated cell counts. The repertoire was sequenced with immunoSEQ multiplex PCR; TCRdb's copy has only in-frame clones and lacks some. The V and J calls and the clone size are those of that table, but D and trimming were determined from the DNA. The sample comprises approximately 250,000 clones, 90% of which are singletons, and approximately 4% rests with the top ten.

The source of this sequence is a woman aged 30 to 39 with acute COVID-19. This sequence joins TRBV6-5 and TRBJ1-5; 7 bases are a match to TRBD1. The sequenced material came from PBMCs or T cells enriched from blood (not recorded which). CDR3 amino acids: CASSKGQTNQPQHF. For the CDR3, the DNA is TGTGCCAGCAGTAAGGGACAGACCAATCAGCCCCAGCATTTT.